The rows below give T cell receptor beta chains drawn from one sample of a study of blood T cell repertoires in COVID-19. Produced via immunoSEQ multiplex PCR; TCRdb's table is partial and in-frame only. This sample has 40,000 to 55,000 clones, with roughly 80% found just once. Input material: peripheral blood. These receptors were obtained from a human donor in a cohort sampled during active COVID-19. Both conserved end residues are part of each CDR3. Fields, in order: J gene, clone size, D gene, V gene, CDR3 DNA, CDR3 protein. The D gene is left open where the match is weak. Clone size is given for some rows only: seen once, a few or many times, or a class if the clone is expanded.

J: TRBJ2-7
size: .
D: TRBD2
V: TRBV2
DNA: TGTGCCAGCAGTAGCCGGGACTATCGTGACGAGCAGTACTTC
CDR3: CASSSRDYRDEQYF

J: TRBJ2-1
size: .
D: TRBD2
V: TRBV6-2/TRBV6-3
DNA: TGTGCCAGCAGTTGGGGGGGTGACAATGAGCAGTTCTTC
CDR3: CASSWGGDNEQFF

J: TRBJ2-7
size: .
D: .
V: TRBV6-1
DNA: TGTGCCAGCAGTGAATTGCACAAGTCCTACGAGCAGTACTTC
CDR3: CASSELHKSYEQYF

J: TRBJ1-6
size: .
D: .
V: TRBV11-3
DNA: TGTGCCAGCAGCCCCGGGTCCTTTAATTCACCCCTCCACTTT
CDR3: CASSPGSFNSPLHF

J: TRBJ1-1
size: .
D: .
V: TRBV5-1
DNA: TGCGCCAGCAGCTTGTTGAGGCCGACGAACACTGAAGCTTTCTTT
CDR3: CASSLLRPTNTEAFF

J: TRBJ1-1
size: .
D: .
V: TRBV7-8
DNA: TGTGCCAGCAGCTCCGCGACAGGCCACACTGAAGCTTTCTTT
CDR3: CASSSATGHTEAFF

J: TRBJ1-3
size: .
D: .
V: TRBV7-8
DNA: TGTGCCAGCAGCACCAGGGGTTTCGGAAACACCATATATTTT
CDR3: CASSTRGFGNTIYF

J: TRBJ1-1
size: .
D: TRBD1
V: TRBV10-3
DNA: TGTGCCATAAAGGCCGGGACAGGGGGATCGGACACTGAAGCTTTCTTT
CDR3: CAIKAGTGGSDTEAFF

J: TRBJ2-7
size: .
D: TRBD2
V: TRBV5-1
DNA: TGCGCCAGCAGCCCTCCGACTAGCTTCTACGAGCAGTACTTC
CDR3: CASSPPTSFYEQYF

J: TRBJ2-2
size: once
D: .
V: TRBV3-1/TRBV3-2
DNA: TGTGCCAGCAGCCAAGTTCCCGGTATCACCGGGGAGCTGTTTTTT
CDR3: CASSQVPGITGELFF

J: TRBJ1-1
size: .
D: TRBD1
V: TRBV27
DNA: TGTGCCAGCAGTTTCCTAGGGACAGGCATGTCCGAAGCTTTCTTT
CDR3: CASSFLGTGMSEAFF

J: TRBJ2-7
size: once
D: TRBD2
V: TRBV24-1
DNA: TGTGCCACCAGTGATCCCGGGACTAGCGGAAACGAGCAGTACTTC
CDR3: CATSDPGTSGNEQYF

J: TRBJ2-3
size: .
D: TRBD2
V: TRBV5-1
DNA: TGCGCCAGCAGCTTTTCGGCTAGCGGAGCCACAGATACGCAGTATTTT
CDR3: CASSFSASGATDTQYF

J: TRBJ2-1
size: .
D: TRBD2
V: TRBV5-4
DNA: TGTGCCAGCAGCTGGGGGACTAGCGGGATCCCGCAGTTCTTC
CDR3: CASSWGTSGIPQFF

J: TRBJ1-2
size: .
D: .
V: TRBV12-3/TRBV12-4
DNA: TGTGCCAGCAGTCCTGACAGTAAATATGGCTACACCTTC
CDR3: CASSPDSKYGYTF

J: TRBJ1-1
size: .
D: .
V: TRBV28
DNA: TGTGCCAGCAGTTTATCGGGGACTGAAGCTTTCTTT
CDR3: CASSLSGTEAFF

J: TRBJ1-1
size: .
D: .
V: TRBV15
DNA: TGTGCCACCAGCAGAGTGGGGGGGGCAGACACTGAAGCTTTCTTT
CDR3: CATSRVGGADTEAFF

J: TRBJ2-1
size: .
D: .
V: TRBV30
DNA: TGTGCCTGGGGTAGGACTCTAACCTACAATGAGCAGTTCTTC
CDR3: CAWGRTLTYNEQFF

J: TRBJ2-2
size: .
D: .
V: TRBV7-3
DNA: TGTGCCAGCAGCTTAGGAGGGCCCACCGGGGAGCTGTTTTTT
CDR3: CASSLGGPTGELFF

J: TRBJ2-7
size: .
D: .
V: TRBV10-3
DNA: TGTGCCATCAGTGTCCTAACGGGAGACGAGCAGTACTTC
CDR3: CAISVLTGDEQYF

J: TRBJ2-1
size: .
D: TRBD2
V: TRBV6-5
DNA: TGTGCCAGCAGTTTGACTAGCGGGACCTACAATGAGCAGTTCTTC
CDR3: CASSLTSGTYNEQFF